This T cell receptor beta chain was observed in a study of T cell repertoires in cytomegalovirus infection. The germline V gene has CDR1 MDHEN and CDR2 SYDVKM. Trimming pared 3 bases from V and 10 bases from J, leaving 15 bases between. The CDR3 is made up of 13 amino acids. Via MiXCR, TCRdb re-called the reads, giving one row per CDR3 protein. The sample gives about 110,000 distinct CDR3 sequences, around 10% of which show up once; approximately 33% is in the top ten. This clonotype was seen ten or more times. Its antigen remains unknown. Sequencing was carried out using PBMCs, sequenced either directly or after in vitro stimulation (not recorded which). This chain joins TRBV28 and TRBJ2-5, with D perhaps assigned TRBD1 or TRBD2 (5 bases each). The source of this sequence is a human donor in good health (CMV status not recorded). Some clones in this sample may be carry-over from other donors' samples. For the CDR3, the DNA is TGTGCCAGCAGTTTGGGCACGGCGAGGGGCCAGTACTTC. The encoded protein is CASSLGTARGQYF.